Listed here are 30 T cell receptor beta chains from one sample, sequenced in a study of T cell responses to AZD1222 COVID-19 vaccine. Clones were read by immunoSEQ multiplex PCR, and TCRdb kept only the in-frame ones, dropping some. The sample carries roughly 150,000 clones, roughly 92% recorded once. The sequencing used peripheral blood, collected on day 0 of AZD1222 vaccination. The source of these receptors is an adult in good health.

In nucleotides, the CDR3 is TGTGCCAGCAGCTCTCCTTTGGCAGAAAAACTGTTTTTT. It codes for CASSSPLAEKLFF. The chain has TRBV7-2 and TRBJ1-4; no clear D. Germline V CDR1 and CDR2: SGHTA, FQGNSA. The V end lost 4 bases, the J end lost 8 bases, and 11 bases lay between the germline ends. The CDR3 extends over 13 amino acids. The full variable domain, its missing parts supplied by reference TRBV7-2 and TRBJ1-4, is GAGVSQSPSNKVTEKGKDVELRCDPISGHTALYWYRQSLGQGLEFLIYFQGNSAPDKSGLPSDRFSAERTGGSVSTLTIQRTQQEDSAVYLCASSSPLAEKLFFGSGTQLSVL.

In nucleotides, the CDR3 is TGTGCCACCAGTGATCCACACAGGGGAAGGAATGAGCAGTTCTTC. This translates into CATSDPHRGRNEQFF. The chain recombines TRBV24-1 with TRBJ2-1; TRBD1 matches at 7 bases. Germline loops: CDR1 KGHDR, CDR2 SFDVKD. The V and J ends lost 3 bases and 7 bases, in that order; junction bases with no gene match: 8. This CDR3 comprises 15 residues.

This clone came up once. This rearrangement joins TRBV10-1 to TRBJ2-5; either TRBD1 or TRBD2 may supply D (5 bases each). Trimming took off 0 bases at V and 5 bases at J, with 19 bases between the two ends. CDR3 length: 17 amino acids. The germline V gene has CDR1 WNHNN and CDR2 SYGVQD (reference sequence). The CDR3 region has the DNA TGCGCCAGCAGTGAGTCTCGGCTAGAGGGGCTTAGGGAGACCCAGTACTTC. Its translation: CASSESRLEGLRETQYF.

The chain links TRBV14 to TRBJ2-2, with no clear D. The CDR3 contains 13 residues. V dropped 5 bases and J dropped 1 base, with 5 bases sitting between them. Germline lookup yields CDR1 SGHDN and CDR2 FVKESK. CDR3 amino acids: CASSDLNTGELFF. Written as DNA, the CDR3 is TGTGCCAGCAGCGACCTGAACACCGGGGAGCTGTTTTTT. Supplemented by reference TRBV14 and TRBJ2-2, the full variable domain reads EAGVTQFPSHSVIEKGQTVTLRCDPISGHDNLYWYRRVMGKEIKFLLHFVKESKQDESGMPNNRFLAERTGGTYSTLKVQPAELEDSGVYFCASSDLNTGELFFGEGSRLTVL.

V gene TRBV19 combines with J gene TRBJ1-5, with D hard to call. Germline V gene sequence: CDR1 LNHDA, CDR2 SQIVND (reference sequence). The CDR3 spans 17 residues. V gave up 2 bases and J gave up 1 base, with 15 bases separating them. For the CDR3, the DNA is TGTGCCAGTAGTATAAGTGGGTGGAGATCGAGCAATCAGCCCCAGCATTTT. This gives the protein CASSISGWRSSNQPQHF.

This chain joins TRBV2 and TRBJ2-3; D tentatively reads TRBD1 or TRBD2 (6 bases each). V lost 4 bases and J 5 bases, leaving 19 bases between the germline ends. The CDR3 is 16 residues long. The germline V gene encodes CDR1 SNHLY and CDR2 FYNNEI. CDR3 coding DNA: TGTGCCAGCAGTGCGTTCTCTGGGGGGCGTGGAGATACGCAGTATTTT. This codes for CASSAFSGGRGDTQYF. Full variable domain (outside the CDR3, taken from reference TRBV2 and TRBJ2-3): EPEVTQTPSHQVTQMGQEVILRCVPISNHLYFYWYRQILGQKVEFLVSFYNNEISEKSEIFDDQFSVERPDGSNFTLKIRSTKLEDSAMYFCASSAFSGGRGDTQYFGPGTRLTVL.

To note about this clone: The sample carries other DNA sequences with the same CDR3. The gene calls are TRBV18 and TRBJ1-1, with D possibly TRBD1 on 5 matching bases. Trimming took 2 bases from V and 1 from J, leaving 5 bases between them. From germline, CDR1 is KGHSH and CDR2 LQKENI. The CDR3 spans 13 residues. The CDR3 spells CASSPRGNTEAFF. In DNA form, the CDR3 reads TGTGCCAGCTCACCAAGGGGGAACACTGAAGCTTTCTTT.

The rearrangement joins TRBV11-3 to TRBJ1-6, with a tentative D call TRBD1 (5 bases). CDR3 size: 19 residues. Germline CDR1 SGHNT, CDR2 YENEEA. V lost 7 bases, J lost 5 bases, and 27 bases lay in between. CDR3 in amino acids: CASTYNAGRMKMDNSPLHF. DNA for the CDR3: TGTGCCAGCACCTATAACGCAGGGCGTATGAAGATGGATAATTCACCCCTCCACTTT.

The chain employs TRBV18 and TRBJ1-2; 8 bases line up with TRBD1. Germline CDR1 KGHSH, CDR2 LQKENI. With V trimmed by 4 bases and J by 7 bases, 2 bases remained unmatched. This CDR3 has 12 amino acids. CDR3 loop: CASSHGQGGYTF. The CDR3 region has the DNA TGTGCCAGCTCACATGGACAGGGTGGCTACACCTTC.

The gene calls are TRBV4-3 and TRBJ1-6, with D maybe TRBD1 (5 bases). Germline values: CDR1 LGHNA, CDR2 YSLEER. Between the trimmed V and J ends, which lost 0 bases and 9 bases, there was a span of 15 bases. The length of the CDR3 is 16 residues. The CDR3 sequence is CASSQEFRDDGSPLHF. In DNA, the CDR3 is TGCGCCAGCAGCCAAGAATTTCGGGACGACGGTTCACCCCTCCACTTT.

The chain combines TRBV28 with TRBJ2-7, with 10 bases that match TRBD2. The J segment lost 4 bases and the V segment lost 3 bases, leaving 9 bases of the junction unmatched. The CDR3 loop spans 16 amino acids. The germline CDR1 and CDR2 sequences are MDHEN and SYDVKM. The CDR3 loop reads CASSFALAGGRYEQYF. The CDR3 region has the DNA TGTGCCAGCAGTTTCGCATTAGCGGGAGGTCGGTACGAGCAGTACTTC.

The chain employs TRBV18 and TRBJ2-5; weak D call: TRBD1 (6 bases). This CDR3 contains 14 residues. Germline V gene data show CDR1 as KGHSH and CDR2 as LQKENI. V lost 3 bases and J 4 bases, leaving 12 bases between the germline ends. CDR3 DNA sequence: TGTGCCAGCTCACCTGGACAGCCTCCAGAGACCCAGTACTTC. It codes for CASSPGQPPETQYF.

The chain employs TRBV6-5 and TRBJ1-5, with a possible D match to TRBD1 (5 bases). The CDR3 covers 13 residues. The germline V gene encodes CDR1 MNHEY and CDR2 SVGAGI. V dropped 7 bases and J dropped 5 bases, with 12 bases sitting between them. Here the CDR3 reads CASNPGPYQPQHF. The CDR3 DNA is TGTGCCAGCAATCCGGGACCTTATCAGCCCCAGCATTTT.

As regards this clone: The same CDR3 can be traced to other DNA sequences in this sample. The chain has TRBV5-1 and TRBJ1-2; TRBD1 agrees at 8 bases. The germline V gene encodes CDR1 SGHRS and CDR2 YFSETQ. Trimming cost V 0 bases and J 2 bases; bases outside gene matches: 0. The CDR3 consists of 14 residues. The CDR3 spells CASSLGTGNYGYTF. In DNA, the CDR3 is TGCGCCAGCAGCTTGGGGACAGGGAACTATGGCTACACCTTC.

The chain combines TRBV20-1 with TRBJ1-5; no firm D call. V dropped 0 bases and J dropped 9 bases, with 6 bases sitting between them. The CDR3 runs to 11 residues. Germline CDR1 DFQATT, CDR2 SNEGSKA (reference sequence). The CDR3 loop reads CSARDYGPQHF. The CDR3 coding sequence is TGCAGTGCTAGAGATTACGGGCCCCAGCATTTT.

In its sample, this clone was seen a few times. This chain joins TRBV4-3 and TRBJ1-1; 8 nucleotides match TRBD1. V lost 0 bases and J lost 12; bases outside the gene matches: 12. The CDR3 is made up of 15 amino acids. Per germline, CDR1 LGHNA and CDR2 YSLEER. The CDR3 is CASSQDRIGQGGTFF. The CDR3 DNA is TGCGCCAGCAGCCAAGATAGAATAGGACAGGGAGGAACTTTCTTT.

The chain is built from TRBV19 and TRBJ1-5, with no clear D. V was trimmed by 5 bases and J by 6 bases, leaving 14 bases between them. CDR1 is LNHDA, CDR2 SQIVND, per germline (reference sequence). The CDR3 has 14 amino acids. The CDR3 is CASSPWGTGQPQHF. CDR3 nucleotide sequence: TGTGCCAGTAGTCCATGGGGAACGGGTCAGCCCCAGCATTTT.

V is TRBV10-3 and J is TRBJ1-1, with D possibly being TRBD1 (5 bases). There are 12 residues in the CDR3. Trimming stripped 0 bases from V and 8 bases from J, with 7 bases between. In germline, CDR1 is ENHRY, CDR2 SYGVKD. CDR3 sequence reads: CAISESGPEAFF. The CDR3 nucleotides read TGTGCCATCAGTGAGTCGGGACCCGAAGCTTTCTTT.

The V gene is TRBV29-1, the J gene TRBJ2-7, with D maybe TRBD1 (5 bases). Looked up from germline, CDR1 is SQVTM and CDR2 is ANQGSEA. Trimming left V 4 bases short and J 0 bases short, with 13 bases between. The CDR3 loop spans 14 amino acids. CDR3: CSVADSLDSYEQYF. As DNA, the CDR3 is TGCAGCGTTGCTGACAGCCTAGACTCCTACGAGCAGTACTTC.

This clone was picked up one time. V and J are TRBV5-1 and TRBJ2-1; D is possibly TRBD2 (5 bases). Germline-derived CDR1 and CDR2 are SGHRS and YFSETQ. The CDR3 has 12 residues. V lost 4 bases and J lost 8, with 10 bases in between. The CDR3 DNA reads TGCGCCAGCAGCCTCGGGGTGGATGAGCAGTTCTTC. As protein: CASSLGVDEQFF.

The rearrangement links TRBV11-2 to TRBJ1-1; D not resolved. V was pared by 10 bases and J by 0 bases, with 12 bases between. Germline CDR1 reads SGHAT; CDR2 reads FQNNGV. The CDR3 has 13 amino acids. The CDR3 reads CATTGDMNTEAFF. CDR3 DNA sequence: TGTGCCACCACGGGCGACATGAACACTGAAGCTTTCTTT. Supplemented by reference TRBV11-2 and TRBJ1-1, the full variable domain reads EAGVAQSPRYKIIEKRQSVAFWCNPISGHATLYWYQQILGQGPKLLIQFQNNGVVDDSQLPKDRFSAERLKGVDSTLKIQPAKLEDSAVYLCATTGDMNTEAFFGQGTRLTVV.

The V and J genes are TRBV9 and TRBJ2-1; D perhaps matches TRBD2 (6 bases). There are 17 residues in the CDR3. CDR1 is SGDLS, CDR2 YYNGEE, per germline. V lost 0 bases to trimming and J lost 5 bases, with 18 bases between them. This chain's CDR3 is CASSVVSIGTGDNEQFF. In nucleotides, the CDR3 is TGTGCCAGCAGCGTAGTAAGTATTGGGACTGGCGACAATGAGCAGTTCTTC.

This sequence joins TRBV10-1 and TRBJ1-1; possible D gene TRBD1, 5 bases. Deletions cut 0 bases from V and 4 bases from J, with 6 bases between. Germline-derived CDR1 and CDR2 are WNHNN and SYGVQD (reference sequence). This CDR3 is 13 amino acids long. The CDR3 DNA sequence: TGCGCCAGCAGTGAGTCCGGGGGCACTGAAGCTTTCTTT. This gives the protein CASSESGGTEAFF.

V gene TRBV18 combines with J gene TRBJ1-1; no firm D call. The CDR3 is made up of 14 amino acids. Trimming left V 3 bases short and J 1 base short, with 9 bases between. In germline, CDR1 is KGHSH, CDR2 LQKENI. CDR3 in amino acids: CASSPQEGNTEAFF. The CDR3 nucleotides are TGTGCCAGCTCACCTCAAGAGGGGAACACTGAAGCTTTCTTT.

This chain joins TRBV5-8 and TRBJ2-3, with 8 nucleotides matching TRBD1. CDR3 length: 15 residues. The V gene end was trimmed by 2 bases and the J gene end by 5 bases; junction bases not matched to a gene: 7. Germline lookup yields CDR1 SGHTS and CDR2 YDEGEE. Written as DNA, the CDR3 is TGTGCCAGCAGCTTTCAGGGGGCGCGCGGAGATACGCAGTATTTT. It codes for CASSFQGARGDTQYF. Using reference TRBV5-8 and TRBJ2-3 for the parts outside the CDR3, the full variable domain is EAGVTQSPTHLIKTRGQQATLRCSPISGHTSVYWYQQALGLGLQFLLWYDEGEERNRGNFPPRFSGRQFPNYSSELNVNALELEDSALYLCASSFQGARGDTQYFGPGTRLTVL.

DNA of the CDR3: TGTGCCAGTAGTACAACAGGGGACTACTACAATGAGCAGTTCTTC. Protein: CASSTTGDYYNEQFF. V usage is TRBV19 and J usage is TRBJ2-1; D may match TRBD1 or TRBD2 (7 bases each). CDR1 is LNHDA, CDR2 SQIVND, per germline (reference sequence). V dropped 4 bases and J dropped 3 bases, with 13 bases sitting between them. This CDR3 comprises 15 residues.

The genes are TRBV5-5 and TRBJ2-7; 8 nucleotides agree with TRBD1. The CDR3 length is 15 residues. V lost 4 bases, J lost 3 bases, and 9 bases stayed unmatched. Germline lookup yields CDR1 SGHKS and CDR2 YYEKEE (reference sequence). The CDR3, as DNA: TGTGCCAGCAGCCAGGGACAGGTGGTTTTCTACGAGCAGTACTTC. It yields the protein CASSQGQVVFYEQYF.

The genes are TRBV30 and TRBJ2-7; weak D call: TRBD2 (5 bases). V was shortened by 2 bases and J by 6 bases, with 11 bases between the two germline ends. This CDR3 has 12 amino acids. Germline CDR1 reads GTSNPN; CDR2 reads SVGIG (reference sequence). The CDR3 region has the DNA TGTGCCTGGAGTCTCGGACTTTTCGAGCAGTACTTC. Translated, it gives CAWSLGLFEQYF.

The rearrangement uses TRBV5-1 and TRBJ1-3; D perhaps matches TRBD1 (5 bases). CDR3 length equals 15 residues. Trimming left V 0 bases short and J 4 bases short, with 11 bases between. The germline gives CDR1 SGHRS, CDR2 YFSETQ. The CDR3, as DNA: TGCGCCAGCAGCTTGGCCTGGGGCGCCGGAAACACCATATATTTT. It specifies CASSLAWGAGNTIYF.

The rearrangement joins TRBV7-6 to TRBJ2-7; D gene uncertain. The V gene lost 0 bases and the J gene lost 1 base, with 4 bases spanning the gap. Germline values: CDR1 SGHVS, CDR2 FNYEAQ. The CDR3 is made up of 13 amino acids. CDR3 sequence (DNA): TGTGCCAGCAGCTTAGCGGCTTCCTACGAGCAGTACTTC. Amino acid sequence: CASSLAASYEQYF.